This T cell receptor beta chain was recorded in a study of patients with pleural tuberculosis. This clonotype was seen many times. V shed 3 bases, J shed 3 bases, and the junction held 7 bases outside the gene matches. This CDR3 has 15 amino acids. TCRdb independently ran MiXCR on the reads; one entry per CDR3 protein. The data hold 45,000 to 55,000 distinct CDR3 sequences, with around 7% observed a single time. The source of this sequence is a human donor with pleural tuberculosis. The chain carries TRBV12-3 or TRBV12-4 and TRBJ1-1, with 7 bases lining up with TRBD1. DNA of the CDR3: TGTGCCAGCAGTTTTTCAGGGGGTGCCGACACTGAAGCTTTCTTT. This gives the protein CASSFSGGADTEAFF.